Many counts were recorded for the clone carrying this T cell receptor beta chain. The antigen is unknown. The data were obtained in a study of T cell repertoires in cytomegalovirus infection. Trimming shortened V by 6 bases and J by 0 bases, and 3 bases separated the two germline ends. The CDR3 covers 13 residues. TCRdb analysed the reads with MiXCR anew, one entry per CDR3 protein. The sample records 350,000 to 450,000 distinct CDR3 sequences, roughly 20% being singletons. The study's findings and limits: Dominating the ex vivo response were TCR beta clonotypes that were CMV-specific and HLA-C-restricted. Individuals carrying CMV plus the relevant HLA were identified by cumulative frequency of public TCR beta families.

The rearrangement links TRBV12-3 or TRBV12-4 to TRBJ1-6; no clear D gene. Sequencing was performed on PBMCs. The TCR originated in a human donor in good health (CMV status not recorded). Some clones in this sample may be carry-over from other donors' samples. The chain's CDR3 is CASRDSYNSPLHF. In nucleotides, the CDR3 is TGTGCCAGCAGGGACTCCTATAATTCACCCCTCCACTTT.